Shown below are 9 T cell receptor beta chains from a single sample sequenced in a study of CD8 T cells in Susac syndrome. With random hexamers, roughly 0.45 to 1 ug RNA was reverse transcribed. TCRdb re-derived calls from the immunoSEQ multiplex PCR reads in MiXCR, one entry per CDR3 protein. The sample has more than 70,000 distinct CDR3 sequences; about 91% are singletons. The specimen was CD8+ T cells from PBMCs. The receptors come from a human donor with multiple sclerosis.

The V call is TRBV5-6, the J call TRBJ2-7, with D perhaps matching TRBD2 (5 bases). CDR3 length: 15 amino acids. V lost 5 bases and J 0 bases, leaving 15 bases between the germline ends. Germline V lookup: CDR1 SGHDT, CDR2 YYEEEE. CDR3 nucleotide sequence: TGTGCCAGCAGTCATTGGCTAGCTGTCTCCTACGAGCAGTACTTC. Amino acids: CASSHWLAVSYEQYF.

The gene calls are TRBV29-1 and TRBJ2-2; 9 bases match TRBD1. Germline V gene sequence: CDR1 SQVTM, CDR2 ANQGSEA. The CDR3 spans 14 residues. Trimming took 4 bases from V and 4 from J; bases not matched to a gene: 4. For the CDR3, the DNA is TGCAGCGTTGCGACAGGGGGTCGCACCGGGGAGCTGTTTTTT. This codes for CSVATGGRTGELFF.

The chain is built from TRBV6-5 and TRBJ2-7; D may correspond to TRBD1 or TRBD2 (6 bases each). The germline gives CDR1 MNHEY, CDR2 SVGAGI. V lost 5 bases and J lost 3, with 17 bases in between. The CDR3 extends over 15 amino acids. DNA for the CDR3: TGTGCCAGCAGTCCCCGTGGGGGGCCCTACTACGAGCAGTACTTC. Translating gives CASSPRGGPYYEQYF.

The gene calls are TRBV9 and TRBJ1-1; no clear D gene. The CDR3 is made up of 14 amino acids. V lost 2 bases, J lost 1 base, and 9 bases lay in between. Per germline, CDR1 SGDLS and CDR2 YYNGEE. This chain's CDR3 is CASSVSWGNTEAFF. The CDR3 coding sequence is TGTGCCAGCAGCGTCTCTTGGGGGAACACTGAAGCTTTCTTT. Using reference TRBV9 and TRBJ1-1 for the parts outside the CDR3, the full variable domain is DSGVTQTPKHLITATGQRVTLRCSPRSGDLSVYWYQQSLDQGLQFLIQYYNGEERAKGNILERFSAQQFPDLHSELNLSSLELGDSALYFCASSVSWGNTEAFFGQGTRLTVV.

The V gene is TRBV19, the J gene TRBJ1-1; D is undetermined. The CDR3 contains 13 residues. V shed 4 bases and J shed 0 bases, with 6 bases lying between them. Germline V gives CDR1 LNHDA, CDR2 SQIVND (reference sequence). The CDR3 sequence: CASSTSLNTEAFF. CDR3 DNA: TGTGCCAGTAGTACGAGTCTGAACACTGAAGCTTTCTTT.

The chain is built from TRBV9 and TRBJ2-3; D possibly corresponds to TRBD2 (6 bases). This CDR3 has 16 amino acids. Germline lookup yields CDR1 SGDLS and CDR2 YYNGEE. Trimming pared 4 bases from V and 8 bases from J, leaving 23 bases between. CDR3 region: CASSPRGDSVVGTQYF. The CDR3 region has the DNA TGTGCCAGCAGCCCCAGAGGGGACTCAGTCGTAGGTACGCAGTATTTT.

The chain recombines TRBV6-5 with TRBJ2-7; TRBD1 matches 11 bases. CDR3 length: 16 amino acids. Trimming at V came to 0 bases and at J to 4 bases, leaving 5 bases not matched to a gene. Germline-derived CDR1 and CDR2 are MNHEY and SVGAGI. The CDR3 loop is CASSYSTDRGRYEQYF. The CDR3 nucleotides read TGTGCCAGCAGTTACTCAACGGACAGGGGGCGTTACGAGCAGTACTTC.

J is TRBJ2-1 and V is TRBV10-3; TRBD2 agrees at 7 bases. The germline gives CDR1 ENHRY, CDR2 SYGVKD. V dropped 8 bases and J dropped 5; count of bases not matched to a gene: 15. CDR3 length equals 16 residues. The DNA for the CDR3 is TGTGCCATCTGGAATACTAGCGAACCCGTCAACAATGAGCAGTTCTTC. It is translated as CAIWNTSEPVNNEQFF.

V and J are TRBV11-2 and TRBJ1-2; D gene ambiguous. Trimming stripped 5 bases from V and 0 bases from J, with 10 bases between. The germline gives CDR1 SGHAT, CDR2 FQNNGV. The CDR3 is 14 residues long. The DNA for the CDR3 is TGTGCCAGCAGCGCGGACGGACCTAACTATGGCTACACCTTC. Translated: CASSADGPNYGYTF. Drawing the rest from reference TRBV11-2 and TRBJ1-2, the complete variable domain is EAGVAQSPRYKIIEKRQSVAFWCNPISGHATLYWYQQILGQGPKLLIQFQNNGVVDDSQLPKDRFSAERLKGVDSTLKIQPAKLEDSAVYLCASSADGPNYGYTFGSGTRLTVV.